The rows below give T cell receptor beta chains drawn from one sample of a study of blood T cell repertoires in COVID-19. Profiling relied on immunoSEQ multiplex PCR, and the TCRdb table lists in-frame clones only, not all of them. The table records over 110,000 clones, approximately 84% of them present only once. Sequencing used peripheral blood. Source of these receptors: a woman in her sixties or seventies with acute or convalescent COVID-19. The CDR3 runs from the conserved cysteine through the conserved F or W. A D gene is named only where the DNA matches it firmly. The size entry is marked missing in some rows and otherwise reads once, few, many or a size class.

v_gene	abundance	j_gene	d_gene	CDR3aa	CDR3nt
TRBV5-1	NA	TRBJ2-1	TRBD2	CASSKGLAGVWEQFF	TGCGCCAGCAGCAAGGGACTAGCGGGAGTCTGGGAGCAGTTCTTC
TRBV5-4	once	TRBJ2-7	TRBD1	CASSPAGRGRYEQYF	TGTGCCAGCAGCCCCGCCGGCAGGGGGCGATACGAGCAGTACTTC
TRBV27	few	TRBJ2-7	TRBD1	CASSVLRDRVSEQYF	TGTGCCAGCAGTGTTCTCCGGGACAGGGTAAGCGAGCAGTACTTC
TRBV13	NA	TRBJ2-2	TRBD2	CASSLGPHLGLAGAGHPGAGELFF	TGTGCCAGCAGCTTAGGCCCCCACCTAGGACTAGCGGGAGCCGGACATCCGGGGGCCGGGGAGCTGTTTTTT
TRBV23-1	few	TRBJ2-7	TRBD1	CASSQGTGPYEQYF	TGCGCCAGCAGTCAGGGGACAGGGCCCTACGAGCAGTACTTC
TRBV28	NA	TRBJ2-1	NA	CASSLYDNEQFF	TGTGCCAGCAGTCTCTATGACAATGAGCAGTTCTTC
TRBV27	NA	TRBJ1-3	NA	CARRTGGTGNTIYF	TGTGCCAGAAGGACGGGAGGAACAGGAAACACCATATATTTT
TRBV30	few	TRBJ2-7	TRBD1	CAWGIPGGYSYEQYF	TGTGCCTGGGGGATCCCAGGGGGTTATTCCTACGAGCAGTACTTC
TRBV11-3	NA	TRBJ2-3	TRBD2	CASSLGTSGRLPLGTDTQYF	TGTGCCAGCAGCTTAGGGACTAGCGGGAGGCTTCCATTGGGGACAGATACGCAGTATTTT
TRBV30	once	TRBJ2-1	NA	CAWSSGVDNEQFF	TGTGCCTGGAGCTCGGGAGTGGACAATGAGCAGTTCTTC
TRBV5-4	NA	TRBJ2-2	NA	CASSLSQTGELFF	TGTGCCAGCAGCTTATCTCAGACCGGGGAGCTGTTTTTT
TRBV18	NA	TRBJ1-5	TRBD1	CASSPGTGGNQPQHF	TGTGCCAGCTCACCAGGGACAGGGGGTAACCAGCCCCAGCATTTT
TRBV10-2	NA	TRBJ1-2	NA	CASSAGPEGAAYYGYTF	TGCGCCAGCAGCGCGGGGCCAGAGGGAGCTGCGTACTATGGCTACACCTTC
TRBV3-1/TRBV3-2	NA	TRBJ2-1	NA	CASSQDLGLYNEQFF	TGTGCCAGCAGCCAAGATCTGGGCCTTTACAATGAGCAGTTCTTC
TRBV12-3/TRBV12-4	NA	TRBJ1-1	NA	CASGRGRTEAFF	TGTGCCAGCGGCAGGGGTAGAACTGAAGCTTTCTTT
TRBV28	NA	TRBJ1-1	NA	CASSSGQNTEAFF	TGTGCCAGCAGTTCTGGACAGAACACTGAAGCTTTCTTT
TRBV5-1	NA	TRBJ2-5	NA	CASSLGGREETQYF	TGCGCCAGCAGCTTGGGGGGGCGAGAAGAGACCCAGTACTTC
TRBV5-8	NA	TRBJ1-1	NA	CASRWTEDEAFF	TGTGCCAGCAGATGGACTGAGGATGAAGCTTTCTTT
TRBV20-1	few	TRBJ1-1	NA	CSASAQITEAFF	TGCAGTGCGAGTGCACAGATCACTGAAGCTTTCTTT
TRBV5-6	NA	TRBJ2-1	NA	CASSPPAATYNEQFF	TGTGCCAGCAGCCCCCCAGCGGCCACTTACAATGAGCAGTTCTTC
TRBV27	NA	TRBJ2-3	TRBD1	CASGAGTGVPDTQYF	TGTGCCAGCGGGGCGGGGACAGGGGTTCCAGATACGCAGTATTTT
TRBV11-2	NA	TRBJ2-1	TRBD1	CASSLSWVDREFF	TGTGCCAGCAGCCTCTCATGGGTGGACAGGGAGTTCTTC
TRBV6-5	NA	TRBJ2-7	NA	CASGRQVSYEQYF	TGTGCCAGCGGACGACAGGTCTCCTACGAGCAGTACTTC
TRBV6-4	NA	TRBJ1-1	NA	CASSADRQNTEAFF	TGTGCCAGCAGTGCAGACAGGCAGAACACTGAAGCTTTCTTT
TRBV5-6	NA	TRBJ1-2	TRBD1	CASSFTGAGYGYTF	TGTGCCAGCAGCTTCACAGGGGCGGGCTATGGCTACACCTTC
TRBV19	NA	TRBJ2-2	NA	CASSPRQSGTGELFF	TGTGCCAGTAGTCCCCGCCAGTCAGGCACCGGGGAGCTGTTTTTT
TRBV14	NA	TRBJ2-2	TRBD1	CASSQGQGFPGELFF	TGTGCCAGCAGCCAGGGACAGGGGTTCCCCGGGGAGCTGTTTTTT
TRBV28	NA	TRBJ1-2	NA	CASSFGQFYGYTF	TGTGCCAGCAGTTTCGGTCAATTCTATGGCTACACCTTC
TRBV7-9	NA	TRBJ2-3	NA	CASSLERGSGTQYF	TGTGCCAGCAGCTTAGAGAGGGGGTCAGGTACGCAGTATTTT
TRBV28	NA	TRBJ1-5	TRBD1	CASSLRQGSNQPQHF	TGTGCCAGCAGTTTACGACAGGGGAGCAATCAGCCCCAGCATTTT
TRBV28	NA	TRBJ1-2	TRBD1	CASRYSGTAGYTF	TGTGCCAGCAGATACTCCGGGACAGCTGGCTACACCTTC
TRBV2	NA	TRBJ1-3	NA	CASRDSSSGNTIYF	TGTGCCAGCAGGGACAGCAGCTCTGGAAACACCATATATTTT
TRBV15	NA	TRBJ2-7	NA	CATRKQGEYEQYF	TGTGCCACCCGAAAACAGGGAGAGTACGAGCAGTACTTC
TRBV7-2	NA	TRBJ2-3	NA	CASSLGERYTDTQYF	TGTGCCAGCAGCCTAGGGGAGCGGTACACAGATACGCAGTATTTT
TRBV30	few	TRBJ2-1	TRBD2	CAWSPGLAGVGRFF	TGTGCCTGGAGCCCTGGACTAGCGGGAGTAGGGCGGTTCTTC
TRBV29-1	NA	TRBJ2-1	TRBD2	CSSRTSAYNEQFF	TGCAGCTCCCGGACTAGCGCCTACAATGAGCAGTTCTTC
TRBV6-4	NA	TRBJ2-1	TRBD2	CASSPTSGKNEQFF	TGTGCCAGCAGTCCGACTAGCGGGAAAAATGAGCAGTTCTTC
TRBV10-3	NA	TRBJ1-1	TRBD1	CAIRQGDQAFF	TGTGCCATCAGACAGGGGGACCAAGCTTTCTTT
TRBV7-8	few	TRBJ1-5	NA	CASSDKNKDVGPQHF	TGTGCCAGCAGCGACAAAAACAAGGATGTTGGTCCCCAGCATTTT
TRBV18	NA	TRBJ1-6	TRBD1	CASSPGQGNSPLHF	TGTGCCAGCTCACCGGGACAGGGCAATTCACCCCTCCACTTT
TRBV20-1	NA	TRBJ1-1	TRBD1	CSASGTAANTEAFF	TGCAGTGCTAGTGGGACAGCCGCGAACACTGAAGCTTTCTTT
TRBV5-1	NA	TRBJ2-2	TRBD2	CASRRTGTSGSTGELFF	TGCGCCAGCAGGCGAACCGGGACTAGCGGTTCCACCGGGGAGCTGTTTTTT
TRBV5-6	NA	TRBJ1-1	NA	CASSLTDSLDAFF	TGTGCCAGCAGCTTGACCGACAGCCTAGACGCTTTCTTT
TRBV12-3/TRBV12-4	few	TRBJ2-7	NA	CASRQAEFYEQYF	TGTGCCAGCAGGCAAGCGGAATTCTACGAGCAGTACTTC
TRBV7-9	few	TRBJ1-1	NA	CASSSLRGSGTEAFF	TGTGCCAGCAGCTCTCTTAGGGGGTCCGGGACTGAAGCTTTCTTT
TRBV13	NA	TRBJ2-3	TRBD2	CASSSSGTTLLSTDTQYF	TGTGCCAGCAGCTCATCCGGGACTACCCTTCTTAGCACAGATACGCAGTATTTT
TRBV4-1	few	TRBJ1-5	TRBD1	CASSQDPGQGTSQPQHF	TGCGCCAGCAGCCAAGATCCGGGACAGGGGACGTCTCAGCCCCAGCATTTT
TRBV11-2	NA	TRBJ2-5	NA	CASSLVPYQETQYF	TGTGCCAGCAGCTTAGTTCCCTACCAAGAGACCCAGTACTTC
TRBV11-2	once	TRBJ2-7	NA	CASSPRETPYEQYF	TGTGCCAGCAGCCCCCGTGAGACACCCTACGAGCAGTACTTC
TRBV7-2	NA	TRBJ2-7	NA	CASSLFQGQDEQYF	TGTGCCAGCAGCTTATTTCAGGGGCAGGACGAGCAGTACTTC
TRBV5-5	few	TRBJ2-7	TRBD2	CASSLGTSNAEQYF	TGTGCCAGCAGCCTCGGGACTAGCAACGCCGAGCAGTACTTC
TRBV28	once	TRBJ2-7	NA	CASSLFSVGRGEQYF	TGTGCCAGCAGTTTATTCTCCGTCGGCAGGGGCGAGCAGTACTTC
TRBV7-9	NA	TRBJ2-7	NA	CASATLTYEQYF	TGTGCCAGTGCGACTCTAACCTACGAGCAGTACTTC
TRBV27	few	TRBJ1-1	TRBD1	CASRHYRGQTEAFF	TGTGCCAGCAGACACTATAGGGGGCAGACTGAAGCTTTCTTT
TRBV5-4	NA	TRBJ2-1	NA	CASSLASFSDEQFF	TGTGCCAGCAGCTTGGCATCGTTTAGTGATGAGCAGTTCTTC
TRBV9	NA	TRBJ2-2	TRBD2	CASSLLAGGPTGELFF	TGTGCCAGCAGCCTCCTAGCGGGAGGGCCCACCGGGGAGCTGTTTTTT
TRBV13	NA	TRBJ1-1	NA	CASSLWTEADGTEAFF	TGTGCCAGCAGCTTATGGACGGAGGCAGATGGCACTGAAGCTTTCTTT
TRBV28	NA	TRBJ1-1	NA	CASSLPRTEAFF	TGTGCCAGCAGTCTCCCGAGGACTGAAGCTTTCTTT
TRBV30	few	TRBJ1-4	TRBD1	CAWRTGGQGVTNEKLFF	TGTGCCTGGAGGACAGGGGGTCAAGGAGTAACTAATGAAAAACTGTTTTTT
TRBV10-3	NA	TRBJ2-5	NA	CAIRGGEETQYF	TGTGCCATCCGTGGGGGAGAAGAGACCCAGTACTTC